This TCR beta chain emerged from a study of blood T cell repertoires in COVID-19. Individuals aged roughly 18 to 95 years were recruited from 24 US areas. Original data processing: From reference gene primer amplification, estimates of nucleated cell counts were derived. Libraries were prepared by immunoSEQ multiplex PCR; TCRdb keeps only in-frame clonotypes and omits some of them. The V and J calls and clone size were taken over from that table, and D and trimming were inferred from the DNA. The sample has 260,000 or so clones; roughly 87% are singletons. The CDR3 extends over 13 amino acids. V lost 6 bases to trimming and J lost 4 bases, with 12 bases between them. The germline gives CDR1 SNHLY, CDR2 FYNNEI.

The sequenced material came from PBMCs or T cells enriched from blood (not recorded which). V is TRBV2 and J is TRBJ2-5; D is possibly TRBD1 (6 bases). The sequence derives from a woman aged 30 to 39 with acute COVID-19. The CDR3 reads CASRPRGRETQYF. The CDR3 region has the DNA TGTGCCAGCAGACCCAGGGGTCGAGAGACCCAGTACTTC.